This entry concerns a single T cell receptor (beta chain). Its antigen target is currently unknown. No quality values exist for individual bases; no much larger clone is one base distant. The data are from a study of CD8+CD57+ T cells in acquired aplastic anemia (dated by TCRdb to the late 2010s). Regarding the study in general: On average, sorted CD4+ and CD8+ cells yielded 3.2 ug of extracted DNA, with a range of 0.2 to 27.4 ug. A CD8+CD57+ expansion meant a frequency higher than the mean frequency seen in healthy subjects. The research as a whole found: Patients and healthy controls showed no significant difference in CD8+ Simpson's diversity (P=0.060). About 29 CD8+ CDR3 sequences were found to be shared between patients and controls, but these sequences appeared to be highly expressed in patients and within the immunodominant clones of the patients.

Genomic DNA was used as template for profiling of TCR beta VDJ combinations and CDR3 sequences. TCR repertoire sequencing was run on an Illumina HiSeq 2000. On the study's bioinformatics: Repertoire assessment relied on Simpson's diversity index, CDR3 size and DJ length profiles, and TRBV/TRBJ rearrangement plots. The most abundant DNA sequence in the deep sequencing data was taken as the immunodominant clone. CDR3 amino acid sequences were checked for sharing across subjects and were also compared against the VDJdb database and published repertoires. The public reads were reprocessed in TCRdb via fastp at Q25 and MiXCR, keeping in-frame beta chains. Records with the same CDR3 protein are collapsed into one entry carrying the most frequent genes and DNA. Clone size and V and J calls follow TCRdb, not the original study. This sample holds approximately 130,000 distinct CDR3 sequences; approximately 61% were observed only once. The top ten constitute 29% of the sample.

Expansion of CD8+CD57+ cells had been shown by flow cytometry in the patients chosen for sequencing. Every patient had severe acquired aplastic anemia, diagnosed using the International Study of Aplastic Anemia and Agranulocytosis and Camitta criteria. No therapy had been received by the patients at the time of blood sampling. The study deep-sequenced TCR repertoires of sorted CD4+ and CD8+ blood T cells from severe aplastic anemia patients and healthy subjects. Patients were enrolled under clinicaltrials.gov protocols 00001620, 01623167, 00001397, 00071045, 00081523 and 00961064 in the USA. Ficoll-Paque density gradient centrifugation was used to isolate peripheral blood mononuclear cells. Before DNA extraction, CD4+ and CD8+ T cells were sorted by FACS or by magnetic beads. Including cysteine and phenylalanine, the CDR3 has 13 amino acids. The kept DNA is CDR3 alone, 39 bases in frame from the first base. CDR1 and CDR2 are read off the germline V gene (reference sequence) as LNHDA and SQIVND. Unmatched junction bases come to 3, with V trimmed by 1 base and J by 7 bases.

The TCR sequence derives from a human donor with aplastic anemia. Material for sequencing was sorted CD4+, CD8+, or CD8+CD57+ T cells (not recorded which) from PBMCs. The V gene is TRBV19 and the J gene is TRBJ2-7, with 8 bases matching TRBD1. The DNA reads TGTGCCAGTAGTATAGGCCAGGGGGCAGAGCAGTACTTC. Its translation reads: CASSIGQGAEQYF. Reference TRBV19 and TRBJ2-7 genes cover what lies past the CDR3, so the full variable domain is DGGITQSPKYLFRKEGQNVTLSCEQNLNHDAMYWYRQDPGQGLRLIYYSQIVNDFQKGDIAEGYSVSREKKESFPLTVTSAQKNPTAFYLCASSIGQGAEQYFGPGTRLTVT.